A single sample gave rise to the 9 T cell receptor beta chains below, sequenced in a study of T-cell memory formation after mild COVID-19. MiXCR, run by TCRdb on the 5' RACE reads, gives a single entry per CDR3 protein. The sample lists 150,000 to 200,000 distinct CDR3 sequences, around a tenth occurring once. Material for sequencing was PBMCs or a T cell subset sorted from them (not recorded which). The receptors were gathered from a man younger than 35 who had mild COVID-19 (a few samples of this study predate the infection). Cell type and time point are not known.

This clonotype was detected only a few times. The rearrangement joins TRBV5-6 to TRBJ2-2; 9 bases line up with TRBD2. Germline V gives CDR1 SGHDT, CDR2 YYEEEE. Trimming at V came to 0 bases and at J to 4 bases, leaving 7 bases not matched to a gene. The CDR3 contains 17 residues. CDR3 residues: CASSLASGGRITGELFF. The DNA of the CDR3 is TGTGCCAGCAGCTTGGCCAGCGGGGGGCGCATCACCGGGGAGCTGTTTTTT.

This clonotype occurred a few times. V gene TRBV12-5 combines with J gene TRBJ2-3; 7 bases map to TRBD1. The CDR3 length is 13 residues. V lost 9 bases and J lost 5; bases outside the gene matches: 8. Germline values: CDR1 LGHNT, CDR2 FRNRAP. The CDR3 is CASRDPGGDTQYF. The CDR3 nucleotides are TGTGCTAGCCGGGACCCAGGGGGAGATACGCAGTATTTT.

This chain links TRBV12-3 or TRBV12-4 with TRBJ2-1; D is unclear. Between the trimmed V and J ends, which lost 7 bases and 0 bases, there was a span of 7 bases. The CDR3 runs 13 residues. The CDR3 sequence: CASMFSSYNEQFF. DNA for the CDR3: TGTGCCAGCATGTTCAGCTCCTACAATGAGCAGTTCTTC.

The chain combines TRBV7-2 with TRBJ2-4; D call uncertain. CDR3 size: 13 residues. Germline V gene lookup returns CDR1 SGHTA and CDR2 FQGNSA. Trimming removed 5 bases at V and 5 bases at J, with 10 bases between. The CDR3, as DNA: TGTGCCAGCAGCCTACAGACTCAAAACATTCAGTACTTC. Protein: CASSLQTQNIQYF.

At least ten counts were recorded for this clonotype. The V and J genes are TRBV7-9 and TRBJ1-2; no reliable D call. The CDR3 spans 12 residues. Germline V lookup: CDR1 SEHNR, CDR2 FQNEAQ (reference sequence). The ends were cut back, 3 bases at V and 8 bases at J, with 10 bases in the middle. This CDR3 is CASSLETNGYTF. The CDR3 coding sequence is TGTGCCAGCAGCTTGGAGACAAACGGCTACACCTTC.

The chain links TRBV4-2 to TRBJ2-3, with D possibly being TRBD1 or TRBD2 (5 bases each). Germline CDR1 and CDR2: LGHNA and YNFKEQ. The CDR3 runs 15 residues. Trimming pared 6 bases from V and 0 bases from J, leaving 13 bases between. Here the CDR3 DNA reads TGTGCCAGCAGGGATCGGGACCGCAGCACAGATACGCAGTATTTT. Its protein is CASRDRDRSTDTQYF.

This clonotype was recorded a few times. The chain is built from TRBV5-1 and TRBJ2-2; D is possibly TRBD2 (6 bases). V gave up 4 bases and J gave up 0 bases, with 10 bases separating them. The CDR3 has 15 amino acids. Germline V gene data show CDR1 as SGHRS and CDR2 as YFSETQ. In DNA form, the CDR3 reads TGCGCCAGCAGCCGATCGGGGGCGAACACCGGGGAGCTGTTTTTT. It specifies CASSRSGANTGELFF.

This chain uses TRBV5-6 with TRBJ2-1; D may be TRBD2 (6 bases). Germline assignment: CDR1 SGHDT and CDR2 YYEEEE. V lost 3 bases and J 8 bases, leaving 21 bases between the germline ends. CDR3 length: 16 amino acids. CDR3 protein: CASSSGLGLRQDEQFF. For the CDR3, the DNA is TGTGCCAGCAGCTCGGGTCTCGGACTACGACAAGATGAGCAGTTCTTC.

This clonotype has more than one count but fewer than ten. V usage is TRBV6-5 and J usage is TRBJ2-3; perhaps D is TRBD1 or TRBD2 (5 bases each). This CDR3 spans 16 amino acids. Trimming shortened V by 4 bases and J by 3 bases, and 17 bases separated the two germline ends. Germline V gene sequence: CDR1 MNHEY, CDR2 SVGAGI. CDR3 DNA: TGTGCCAGCAGTTCCCCCGGGACCCACAATACAGATACGCAGTATTTT. Residues: CASSSPGTHNTDTQYF.